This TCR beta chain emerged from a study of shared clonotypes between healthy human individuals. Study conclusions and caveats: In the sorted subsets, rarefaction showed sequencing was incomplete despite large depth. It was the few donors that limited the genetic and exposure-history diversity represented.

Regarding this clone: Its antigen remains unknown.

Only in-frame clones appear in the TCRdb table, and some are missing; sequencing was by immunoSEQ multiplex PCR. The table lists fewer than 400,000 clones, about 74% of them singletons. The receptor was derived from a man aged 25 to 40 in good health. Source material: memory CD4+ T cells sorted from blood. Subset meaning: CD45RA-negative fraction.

The CDR3 here is CASSLMGPSETQYF. The CDR3 region has the DNA TGTGCCAGCAGCTTAATGGGACCGAGCGAGACCCAGTACTTC. The chain is built from TRBV7-9 and TRBJ2-5; possibly TRBD1 or TRBD2 for D (5 bases each). Germline V gene data show CDR1 as SEHNR and CDR2 as FQNEAQ (reference sequence). V lost 2 bases and J lost 5, with 12 bases in between. This CDR3 contains 14 residues. Complete variable domain (other parts from reference TRBV7-9 and TRBJ2-5): DTGVSQNPRHKITKRGQNVTFRCDPISEHNRLYWYRQTLGQGPEFLTYFQNEAQLEKSRLLSDRFSAERPKGSFSTLEIQRTEQGDSAMYLCASSLMGPSETQYFGPGTRLLVL.